Each of the 24 T cell receptor beta chains below was sequenced from the same sample in a study of blood T cell repertoires in COVID-19 (dated by TCRdb to 2018 to 2020). The library was produced with the immunoSEQ multiplex PCR assay. TCRdb re-hosts the immuneACCESS table, in-frame sequences only. Its copies lack some clones; in the studies checked, an unresolved V gene accounts for under half of them, and the cause for the rest is not known. Counted in this sample were about 74,000 clones; under 85% of them appeared once. Together, the top ten hold around a fifth of the sample. Specimen: peripheral blood. Every receptor here comes from a man aged 70-80 years with acute or convalescent COVID-19.

This clone was detected once. The chain recombines TRBV7-6 with TRBJ2-1, with 10 bases that match TRBD2. V trimming: 5 bases; J trimming: 4 bases; junction bases outside the gene matches: 2. The V gene's germline CDR1 is SGHVS and CDR2 FNYEAQ. The CDR3 sequence is 14 residues long. DNA for the CDR3: TGTGCCAGCAGCCAGGGACTAGCGTACAATGAGCAGTTCTTC. As protein: CASSQGLAYNEQFF.

The rearrangement links TRBV27 to TRBJ1-2; D is uncertain. V lost 0 bases and J lost 0, with 8 bases in between. CDR3 size: 15 residues. Germline loops: CDR1 MNHEY, CDR2 SMNVEV (reference sequence). The CDR3 DNA reads TGTGCCAGCAGTTTATCGGCATTTTCTAACTATGGCTACACCTTC. Protein: CASSLSAFSNYGYTF.

The J gene is TRBJ1-2, the V gene TRBV29-1, with 11 bases that match TRBD1. The CDR3 loop spans 12 amino acids. V lost 7 bases and J lost 7; bases outside the gene matches: 5. Looked up from germline, CDR1 is SQVTM and CDR2 is ANQGSEA. CDR3 amino acids: CSGTGTGGGYTF. The CDR3 DNA follows: TGCAGCGGGACCGGGACAGGGGGTGGCTACACCTTC.

The chain is built from TRBV28 and TRBJ1-5; TRBD1 matches at 7 bases. Per germline, CDR1 MDHEN and CDR2 SYDVKM. CDR3 length equals 14 residues. V lost 3 bases, J lost 2 bases, and 1 base stayed unmatched. In nucleotides, the CDR3 is TGTGCCAGCAGTTTTGGGACAGGCAATCAGCCCCAGCATTTT. Translating it yields CASSFGTGNQPQHF. The whole variable domain, remainder taken from reference TRBV28 and TRBJ1-5, is DVKVTQSSRYLVKRTGEKVFLECVQDMDHENMFWYRQDPGLGLRLIYFSYDVKMKEKGDIPEGYSVSREKKERFSLILESASTNQTSMYLCASSFGTGNQPQHFGDGTRLSIL.

The chain joins TRBV4-1 to TRBJ2-7, with 7 nucleotides matching TRBD2. The CDR3 covers 16 residues. Trimming took 0 bases from V and 3 from J; bases not matched to a gene: 8. Germline V gene data show CDR1 as MGHRA and CDR2 as YSYEKL. This CDR3 reads CASSQDNPGGSYEQYF. CDR3 nucleotide sequence: TGCGCCAGCAGCCAAGATAACCCGGGAGGCAGCTACGAGCAGTACTTC.

The chain links TRBV27 to TRBJ2-7; weak D call: TRBD2 (6 bases). Germline V gene sequence: CDR1 MNHEY, CDR2 SMNVEV (reference sequence). The CDR3 totals 12 residues. V gave up 5 bases and J gave up 8 bases, with 13 bases separating them. CDR3 sequence: CASSRDFLQQYF. As DNA, the CDR3 is TGTGCCAGCAGTCGGGACTTCTTGCAGCAGTACTTC.

This chain joins TRBV25-1 and TRBJ1-6; no clear D. Germline loops: CDR1 MGHDK, CDR2 SYGVNS. This CDR3 region has 14 residues. Trimming shortened V by 1 base and J by 8 bases, and 9 bases separated the two germline ends. This CDR3 reads CASSESGWYSPLHF. Written as DNA, the CDR3 is TGTGCCAGCAGTGAATCGGGTTGGTATTCACCCCTCCACTTT. Based on the CDR3 plus reference TRBV25-1 and TRBJ1-6, the full variable domain is EADIYQTPRYLVIGTGKKITLECSQTMGHDKMYWYQQDPGMELHLIHYSYGVNSTEKGDLSSESTVSRIRTEHFPLTLESARPSHTSQYLCASSESGWYSPLHFGNGTRLTVT.

The chain uses TRBV9 and TRBJ2-2; 10 nucleotides agree with TRBD2. CDR1 is SGDLS, CDR2 YYNGEE, per germline. V trimming: 0 bases; J trimming: 3 bases; junction bases outside the gene matches: 14. This CDR3 has 20 residues. The CDR3 loop is CASSVGETAGGPGYTGELFF. The CDR3 coding sequence is TGTGCCAGCAGCGTAGGCGAGACAGCGGGAGGGCCGGGGTACACCGGGGAGCTGTTTTTT.

CDR3 sequence: CASSLGGQGDYEQYF. The CDR3 DNA sequence: TGCGCCAGCAGCTTGGGGGGACAGGGGGACTACGAGCAGTACTTC. This sequence joins TRBV5-1 and TRBJ2-7; 11 bases are a match to TRBD1. Germline trimming cut 0 bases from V and 3 bases from J; bases unmatched to any gene: 2. The CDR3 runs 15 residues. From germline, CDR1 is SGHRS and CDR2 YFSETQ.

The count of this clone is one. This sequence joins TRBV7-2 and TRBJ1-4, with D possibly TRBD1 on 5 matching bases. Trimming shortened V by 5 bases and J by 8 bases, and 9 bases separated the two germline ends. This CDR3 comprises 12 residues. Germline CDR1 is SGHTA and CDR2 is FQGNSA. The CDR3 region has the DNA TGTGCCAGCAGCGCCGACAGAGAAAAACTGTTTTTT. Translation: CASSADREKLFF.

J is TRBJ1-2 and V is TRBV7-8, with 7 bases identical to TRBD1. V was clipped by 3 bases and J by 3 bases; unmatched bases: 1. The length of the CDR3 is 13 residues. Germline V gene lookup returns CDR1 SGHVS and CDR2 FQNEAQ. The CDR3 region has the DNA TGTGCCAGCAGCTTCGACAGGGACTATGGCTACACCTTC. Residues: CASSFDRDYGYTF.

This clone was found a few times. V is TRBV3-1 (or the pseudogene TRBV3-2) and J is TRBJ2-7; a possible D gene is TRBD2 (5 bases). CDR1 is LGHDT, CDR2 YNNKEL, per germline (reference sequence). CDR3 length: 11 residues. V lost 5 bases and J lost 9, with 11 bases in between. CDR3 DNA sequence: TGTGCCAGCAGCGAAACCGGAGGGCAGTACTTC. It yields the protein CASSETGGQYF.

The chain employs TRBV6-4 and TRBJ1-5; possibly TRBD1 for D (6 bases). Germline loops: CDR1 MRHNA, CDR2 SNTAGT. Trimming took off 6 bases at V and 3 bases at J, with 15 bases between the two ends. The CDR3 runs to 15 residues. CDR3 nucleotides: TGTGCCAGCAGCCCCCAAGGGGGGGCCAATCAGCCCCAGCATTTT. This sequence encodes CASSPQGGANQPQHF.

This clone was picked up a small number of times. The chain carries TRBV28 and TRBJ2-1, with D possibly TRBD2 on 5 matching bases. Deletions cut 5 bases from V and 5 bases from J, with 10 bases between. In germline, CDR1 is MDHEN, CDR2 SYDVKM. There are 13 residues in the CDR3. The CDR3 protein is CASSPGWDNEQFF. The CDR3 DNA reads TGTGCCAGCAGTCCGGGGTGGGACAATGAGCAGTTCTTC.

Notes on this clone: This CDR3 is also generated by other DNA sequences in the sample. J is TRBJ1-1 and V is TRBV10-1, with a possible D match to TRBD1 (6 bases). V lost 6 bases and J 5 bases, leaving 7 bases between the germline ends. This CDR3 region has 11 residues. Germline V gene data show CDR1 as WNHNN and CDR2 as SYGVQD (reference sequence). As DNA, the CDR3 is TGCGCCAGCAGCAGGGGAACTGAAGCTTTCTTT. Translated, it gives CASSRGTEAFF.

The chain employs TRBV3-1 (or the pseudogene TRBV3-2) and TRBJ1-2; no firm D call. The CDR3 has 17 residues. Trimming took 1 base from V and 6 from J, leaving 21 bases between them. Germline V lookup: CDR1 LGHDT, CDR2 YNNKEL (reference sequence). Here the CDR3 reads CASSQARTEPNYDGYTF. The CDR3 DNA follows: TGTGCCAGCAGCCAAGCCCGGACTGAGCCCAACTATGATGGCTACACCTTC.

In its sample, this clone was seen a few times. The rearrangement links TRBV7-2 to TRBJ1-1; 7 bases are shared with TRBD1. CDR1 SGHTA and CDR2 FQGNSA come from the germline V gene. V was clipped by 1 base and J by 12 bases; unmatched bases: 11. The CDR3 is 14 residues long. CDR3 in amino acids: CASSLERGRGRSFF. The CDR3 coding sequence is TGTGCCAGCAGCTTAGAACGGGGCAGGGGGAGGTCTTTCTTT.

The chain carries TRBV9 and TRBJ2-7, with 9 bases matching TRBD1. V dropped 3 bases and J dropped 6; count of bases not matched to a gene: 13. The CDR3 is 16 amino acids. Germline values: CDR1 SGDLS, CDR2 YYNGEE. The CDR3 region has the DNA TGTGCCAGCAGCGCAGAGGGGACAGGGAGGAGTGGCGAGCAGTACTTC. It encodes CASSAEGTGRSGEQYF. Complete variable domain (other parts from reference TRBV9 and TRBJ2-7): DSGVTQTPKHLITATGQRVTLRCSPRSGDLSVYWYQQSLDQGLQFLIQYYNGEERAKGNILERFSAQQFPDLHSELNLSSLELGDSALYFCASSAEGTGRSGEQYFGPGTRLTVT.

J is TRBJ2-1 and V is TRBV5-1; the match to TRBD2 covers 9 bases. Germline V gene data show CDR1 as SGHRS and CDR2 as YFSETQ. The V gene end was trimmed by 4 bases and the J gene end by 7 bases; junction bases not matched to a gene: 15. The CDR3 runs to 17 residues. The CDR3 is CASSTEGSGSPWNEQFF. The CDR3, as DNA: TGCGCCAGCAGCACCGAGGGTAGCGGGAGCCCCTGGAATGAGCAGTTCTTC.

The rearrangement links TRBV29-1 to TRBJ1-1, with D possibly matching TRBD1 (5 bases). V gave up 6 bases and J gave up 5 bases, with 13 bases separating them. Germline loops: CDR1 SQVTM, CDR2 ANQGSEA. The CDR3 runs to 12 residues. CDR3 nucleotides: TGCAGCGTCTCAGGGTCAGGGACTGAAGCTTTCTTT. It encodes CSVSGSGTEAFF.

The chain employs TRBV2 and TRBJ1-1; the D is unclear. The CDR3 has 14 residues. Trimming removed 7 bases at V and 1 base at J, with 13 bases between. The germline V gene encodes CDR1 SNHLY and CDR2 FYNNEI. The CDR3 nucleotides are TGTGCCAGCACAGAGGGCCTTTCGAACACTGAAGCTTTCTTT. Amino acid sequence: CASTEGLSNTEAFF.

In DNA, the CDR3 is TGTGCCAGCAGCTTTGGGACTAGCGGGAGCAAAGAGCAGTACTTC. Protein: CASSFGTSGSKEQYF. V and J are TRBV7-2 and TRBJ2-7, with 14 bases that match TRBD2. CDR1 and CDR2 (germline): SGHTA, FQGNSA. The CDR3 spans 15 residues. V lost 3 bases to trimming and J lost 7 bases; unmatched junction nucleotides: 5.

The V and J genes are TRBV7-2 and TRBJ1-2, with D possibly TRBD1 on 5 matching bases. Germline V gives CDR1 SGHTA, CDR2 FQGNSA. The CDR3 covers 15 residues. V was clipped by 3 bases and J by 0 bases, with 11 bases between them. CDR3 in DNA: TGTGCCAGCAGCTTCGGACAAATCGCTAACTATGGCTACACCTTC. Translating gives CASSFGQIANYGYTF.

The chain is built from TRBV2 and TRBJ2-7; 11 bases align to TRBD1. CDR1 and CDR2 (germline): SNHLY, FYNNEI. V shed 5 bases, J shed 3 bases, and the junction held 9 bases outside the gene matches. The CDR3 runs 16 residues. CDR3 amino acids: CASSPPRTGGLYEQYF. The CDR3 DNA reads as TGTGCCAGCAGTCCACCGAGGACAGGGGGCCTCTACGAGCAGTACTTC.